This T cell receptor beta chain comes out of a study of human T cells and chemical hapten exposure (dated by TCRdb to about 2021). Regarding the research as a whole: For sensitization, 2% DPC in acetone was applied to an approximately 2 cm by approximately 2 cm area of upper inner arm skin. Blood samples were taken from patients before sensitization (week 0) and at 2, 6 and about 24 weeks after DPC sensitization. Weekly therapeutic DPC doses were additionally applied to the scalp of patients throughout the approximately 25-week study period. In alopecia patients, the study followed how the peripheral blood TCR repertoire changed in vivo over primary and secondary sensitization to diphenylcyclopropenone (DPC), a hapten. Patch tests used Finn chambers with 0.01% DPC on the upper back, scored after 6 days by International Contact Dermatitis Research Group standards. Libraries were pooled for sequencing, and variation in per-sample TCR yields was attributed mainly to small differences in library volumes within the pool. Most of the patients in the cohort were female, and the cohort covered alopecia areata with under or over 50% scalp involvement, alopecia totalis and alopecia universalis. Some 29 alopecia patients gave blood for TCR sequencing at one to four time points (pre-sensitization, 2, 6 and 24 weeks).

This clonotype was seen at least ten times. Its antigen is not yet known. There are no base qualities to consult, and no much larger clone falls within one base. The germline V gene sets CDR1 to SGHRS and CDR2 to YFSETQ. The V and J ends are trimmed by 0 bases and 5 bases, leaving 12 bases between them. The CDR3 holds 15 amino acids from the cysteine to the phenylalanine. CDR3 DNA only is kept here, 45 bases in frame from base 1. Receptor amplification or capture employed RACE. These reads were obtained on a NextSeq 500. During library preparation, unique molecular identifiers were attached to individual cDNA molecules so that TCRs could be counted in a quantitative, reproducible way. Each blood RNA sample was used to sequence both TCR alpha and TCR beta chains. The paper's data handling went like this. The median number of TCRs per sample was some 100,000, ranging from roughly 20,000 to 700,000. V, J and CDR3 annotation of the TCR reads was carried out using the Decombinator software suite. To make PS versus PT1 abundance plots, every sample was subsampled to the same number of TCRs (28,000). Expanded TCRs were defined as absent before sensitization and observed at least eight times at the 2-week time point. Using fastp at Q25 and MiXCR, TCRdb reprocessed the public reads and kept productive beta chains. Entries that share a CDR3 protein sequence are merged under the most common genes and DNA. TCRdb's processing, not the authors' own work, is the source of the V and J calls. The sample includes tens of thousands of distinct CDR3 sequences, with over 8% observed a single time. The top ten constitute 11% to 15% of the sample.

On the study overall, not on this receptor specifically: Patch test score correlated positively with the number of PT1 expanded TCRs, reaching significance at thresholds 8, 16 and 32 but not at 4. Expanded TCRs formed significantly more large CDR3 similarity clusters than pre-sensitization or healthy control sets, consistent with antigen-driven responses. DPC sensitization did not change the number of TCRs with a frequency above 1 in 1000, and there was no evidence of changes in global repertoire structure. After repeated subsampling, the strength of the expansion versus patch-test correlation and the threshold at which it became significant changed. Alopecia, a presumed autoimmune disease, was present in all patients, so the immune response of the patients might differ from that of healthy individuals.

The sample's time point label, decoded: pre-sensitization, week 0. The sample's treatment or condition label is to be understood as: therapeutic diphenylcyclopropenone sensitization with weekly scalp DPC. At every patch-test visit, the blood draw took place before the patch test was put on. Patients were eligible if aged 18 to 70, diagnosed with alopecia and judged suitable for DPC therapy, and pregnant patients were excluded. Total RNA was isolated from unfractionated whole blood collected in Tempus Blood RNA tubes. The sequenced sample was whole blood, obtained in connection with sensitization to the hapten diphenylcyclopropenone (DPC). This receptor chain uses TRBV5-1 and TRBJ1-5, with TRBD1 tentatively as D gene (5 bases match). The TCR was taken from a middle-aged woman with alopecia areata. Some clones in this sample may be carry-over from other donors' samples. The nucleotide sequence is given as TGCGCCAGCAGCTTGGAGGGGACGGGTTATCAGCCCCAGCATTTT. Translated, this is CASSLEGTGYQPQHF.